A selection of T cell receptor beta chains follows, all from one sample in a study of beta chain features in type 1 diabetes. The repertoire was sequenced with immunoSEQ multiplex PCR; TCRdb's copy has only in-frame clones and lacks some. The sample consists of about 900,000 clones, roughly 17% of them appearing once. Sequenced material: naive CD4+ T cells from blood. The source of these receptors is a woman aged 18-35 years in good health. The CDR3 runs from the conserved cysteine through the conserved F or W. A D gene is named only where the DNA matches it firmly. Size values are once, few and many counts, or a class for expanded clones, and some rows have none.

V gene	CDR3 length	clone size	J gene	D gene	CDR3 protein	CDR3 DNA
TRBV23-1	19	NA	TRBJ1-5	TRBD1	CASSQTGTGGLPSNQPQHF	TGCGCCAGCAGCCAAACCGGGACAGGGGGCCTCCCTAGCAATCAGCCCCAGCATTTT
TRBV19	16	NA	TRBJ2-3	NA	CASSTAPGRSTDTQYF	TGTGCCAGTAGTACCGCGCCGGGACGAAGCACAGATACGCAGTATTTT
TRBV11-2	13	few	TRBJ2-5	NA	CASSLSVAQTQYF	TGTGCCAGCAGCTTAAGTGTCGCCCAGACCCAGTACTTC
TRBV18	15	NA	TRBJ2-3	NA	CASSPTYISTDTQYF	TGTGCCAGCTCACCAACGTACATTAGCACAGATACGCAGTATTTT
TRBV19	13	NA	TRBJ2-3	TRBD2	CASSMGLADTQYF	TGTGCCAGTAGTATGGGACTAGCGGATACGCAGTATTTT
TRBV29-1	11	few	TRBJ2-3	NA	CSVEVGETQYF	TGCAGCGTTGAAGTCGGGGAAACGCAGTATTTT
TRBV15	19	NA	TRBJ2-4	NA	CATSRAVSQTASNKNIQYF	TGTGCCACCAGCAGAGCGGTTTCACAGACAGCTTCCAACAAAAACATTCAGTACTTC
TRBV7-9	17	NA	TRBJ2-6	TRBD1	CASSRHPTGVGANVLTF	TGTGCCAGCAGCCGACATCCCACAGGGGTTGGGGCCAACGTCCTGACTTTC
TRBV21-1	15	NA	TRBJ1-2	NA	CASSSRDRGVDGYTF	TGTGCCAGCAGCAGCCGGGACAGGGGCGTCGATGGCTACACCTTC
TRBV7-2	16	few	TRBJ2-6	TRBD1	CASKRTGYAGANVLTF	TGTGCCAGCAAAAGGACAGGGTACGCCGGGGCCAACGTCCTGACTTTC
TRBV7-9	19	NA	TRBJ2-1	TRBD1	CASSSVPGQGKGSYNEQFF	TGTGCCAGCAGCTCGGTCCCGGGACAGGGTAAGGGCTCCTACAATGAGCAGTTCTTC
TRBV28	14	few	TRBJ2-7	NA	CASSFPAPAYEQYF	TGTGCCAGCAGTTTCCCGGCTCCGGCCTACGAGCAGTACTTC
TRBV6-5	15	NA	TRBJ2-7	NA	CASSYGTRGSYEQYF	TGTGCCAGCAGTTACGGGACCCGCGGCTCCTACGAGCAGTACTTC
TRBV14	14	few	TRBJ1-1	TRBD1	CASSQQGALTEAFF	TGTGCCAGCAGCCAACAGGGGGCTTTAACTGAAGCTTTCTTT
TRBV4-2	13	NA	TRBJ2-7	NA	CASSQVGTREQYF	TGTGCCAGCAGCCAAGTGGGCACCCGCGAGCAGTACTTC
TRBV7-9	15	NA	TRBJ2-5	NA	CASREYRLDQETQYF	TGTGCCAGCCGTGAGTACAGGCTAGACCAAGAGACCCAGTACTTC
TRBV29-1	16	NA	TRBJ1-2	NA	CSDEGARRGAHYGYTF	TGCAGCGACGAAGGTGCGAGACGGGGGGCACATTATGGCTACACCTTC
TRBV10-3	17	NA	TRBJ2-2	TRBD2	CAIRATSGSEGTGELFF	TGTGCCATCAGGGCAACTAGCGGGAGCGAGGGCACCGGGGAGCTGTTTTTT
TRBV5-4	12	NA	TRBJ2-7	TRBD1	CASSSTGYEQYF	TGTGCCAGCAGCTCGACAGGGTACGAGCAGTACTTC
TRBV11-2	12	few	TRBJ2-2	NA	CASSLYTGELFF	TGTGCCAGCAGCTTATACACCGGGGAGCTGTTTTTT
TRBV18	15	few	TRBJ2-3	NA	CASSPLRQSTDTQYF	TGTGCCAGCTCACCTTTGCGACAGTCCACAGATACGCAGTATTTT
TRBV28	12	few	TRBJ1-3	NA	CASRISGNTIYF	TGTGCCAGCAGGATCTCTGGAAACACCATATATTTT
TRBV20-1	11	few	TRBJ2-4	TRBD2	CSGAGGPHVYF	TGCAGTGGTGCGGGAGGGCCCCACGTGTACTTC
TRBV19	15	few	TRBJ2-4	NA	CASSLTTSYKNIQYF	TGTGCCAGTAGCCTGACTACCAGCTACAAAAACATTCAGTACTTC
TRBV11-2	17	few	TRBJ2-1	TRBD1	CASSSQTGTGFHNEQFF	TGTGCCAGCAGCTCCCAAACCGGGACAGGGTTTCACAATGAGCAGTTCTTC
TRBV18	14	once	TRBJ2-7	NA	CASSSYQSGDEQYF	TGTGCCAGCTCATCCTATCAATCGGGGGACGAGCAGTACTTC
TRBV6-6	12	few	TRBJ2-1	NA	CASSIPSNEQFF	TGTGCCAGCAGTATCCCTAGTAATGAGCAGTTCTTC